The clone carrying this TCR beta chain was seen a single time. The data belong to a study of blood T cell repertoires in COVID-19. About the study: COVID-19 samples, acute and convalescent, were from the United States, Italy and Spain. PBMCs, B-cell-depleted T cells, or T cells provided the cDNA or gDNA that made up the material.

CDR3 length: 15 amino acids. V dropped 4 bases and J dropped 4 bases, with 13 bases sitting between them. Germline V gives CDR1 SGHVS, CDR2 FQNEAQ. How the authors handled the data: Counts of nucleated cells, estimated from reference gene primer amplification, were obtained. Data came from immunoSEQ multiplex PCR; TCRdb stores just in-frame clones and leaves some out. The D gene and trimming were derived from the DNA, and the V and J assignments and clone size from that table. The sample has about 150,000 clones, around 84% seen once. The clonotype was recovered from an elderly man with acute or convalescent COVID-19. Sequencing was carried out using peripheral blood. The chain links TRBV7-8 to TRBJ2-2, with a weak D call TRBD1 (6 bases). For the CDR3, the DNA is TGTGCCAGCAGCTGGGGGCTGTCGGGCACCGGGGAGCTGTTTTTT. Residues: CASSWGLSGTGELFF.